This entry lists 26 T cell receptor beta chains sequenced from one sample in a study of cytomegalovirus exposure and HLA in healthy donors. The PCR made use of 60 Vbeta and 13 Jbeta primers. TCRdb keeps only in-frame clones here, not all; method: immunoSEQ multiplex PCR. The table has some 180,000 clones, about 85% seen once; the top ten hold 2% to 3%. The specimen sequenced was PBMCs. Source of these receptors: a man aged 25 to 40 in good health and CMV-seropositive.

This clone was detected only a few times. The V and J genes are TRBV12-5 and TRBJ1-1; tentatively, D is TRBD1 (5 bases). The CDR3 is made up of 15 amino acids. Trimming removed 0 bases at V and 12 bases at J, with 20 bases between. Germline CDR1 and CDR2: LGHNT and FRNRAP. The CDR3 DNA sequence: TGTGCTAGTGGTTTGGTAACTTCCTCCCAGGGAGGAACTTTCTTT. This gives the protein CASGLVTSSQGGTFF.

V gene TRBV5-4 combines with J gene TRBJ2-7; TRBD2 matches 7 bases. CDR3 length: 14 amino acids. CDR1 and CDR2 (germline): SGHNT, YYREEE (reference sequence). The junction had 2 bases not matched to a gene; V was cut back by 0 bases and J by 2 bases. This CDR3 is CASSLGGSAYEQYF. The CDR3 DNA reads as TGTGCCAGCAGCTTGGGCGGGAGTGCCTACGAGCAGTACTTC.

The V and J genes are TRBV18 and TRBJ1-2, with 7 bases aligning to TRBD1. The trim removed 2 bases at V and 4 bases at J, leaving 13 bases unmatched. There are 17 residues in the CDR3. Germline CDR1 KGHSH, CDR2 LQKENI. The CDR3 loop is CASSPLAGTDYSYGYTF. CDR3 DNA sequence: TGTGCCAGCTCACCATTGGCAGGGACAGATTATAGCTATGGCTACACCTTC.

The CDR3 reads CASSSEEDQPQHF. In DNA form, the CDR3 reads TGTGCCAGCAGCTCGGAAGAGGATCAGCCCCAGCATTTT. The rearrangement uses TRBV11-1 and TRBJ1-5; no firm D call. The CDR3 has 13 amino acids. V lost 4 bases and J 5 bases, leaving 9 bases between the germline ends. Germline CDR1 reads SGHAT; CDR2 reads FQDESV (reference sequence).

V gene TRBV19 combines with J gene TRBJ2-5; D perhaps matches TRBD1 (5 bases). Deletions cut 5 bases from V and 7 bases from J, with 11 bases between. Germline V gives CDR1 LNHDA, CDR2 SQIVND (reference sequence). CDR3 size: 12 residues. CDR3 in DNA: TGTGCCAGTAGTCAGGGCTCAAGGACCCAGTACTTC. Translation: CASSQGSRTQYF.

The CDR3: CASSLPITPLPRQGYTGELFF. Written as DNA, the CDR3 is TGTGCCAGCAGCTTACCGATCACCCCGCTCCCGAGGCAGGGGTACACCGGGGAGCTGTTTTTT. The chain is built from TRBV7-3 and TRBJ2-2; weak D call: TRBD1 (6 bases). The V end was cut by 2 bases, the J end by 3 bases, with 28 bases between. This CDR3 region has 21 residues. Looked up from germline, CDR1 is SGHTA and CDR2 is FQGTGA.

This chain uses TRBV27 with TRBJ1-1; 8 nucleotides match TRBD1. This CDR3 is 14 amino acids long. The germline CDR1 and CDR2 sequences are MNHEY and SMNVEV (reference sequence). V trimming: 5 bases; J trimming: 9 bases; junction bases outside the gene matches: 11. The CDR3 DNA reads TGTGCCAGCAGTAATCGACAGGGGAATACTCAAGCTTTCTTT. Residues: CASSNRQGNTQAFF.

The chain links TRBV7-9 to TRBJ1-4; D call uncertain. The CDR3 is 13 amino acids. Looked up from germline, CDR1 is SEHNR and CDR2 is FQNEAQ (reference sequence). The germline V and J ends were trimmed by 5 bases and 6 bases, with 10 bases remaining between them. CDR3 sequence reads: CASSHGVDEKLFF. The CDR3 nucleotides read TGTGCCAGCAGCCACGGGGTTGATGAAAAACTGTTTTTT.

Concerning this clone itself: A junction boundary mismatches the germline segment, possibly from a read error. The chain recombines TRBV2 with TRBJ1-5; tentative D call: TRBD1 (6 bases). CDR1 SNHLY and CDR2 FYNNEI come from the germline V gene. This CDR3 has 14 residues. Written as DNA, the CDR3 is TGTGCCGGCAGTGCCACAGGGTTGCATCAGCCCCAGCATTTT. Residues: CAGSATGLHQPQHF.

This chain connects TRBV10-2 to TRBJ2-7; D might be TRBD2 (5 bases). Trimming stripped 8 bases from V and 2 bases from J, with 16 bases between. The CDR3 is 14 residues long. Looked up from germline, CDR1 is WSHSY and CDR2 is SAAADI. The DNA for the CDR3 is TGCGCCAGCCTCCCCCACAACGGGGCCTACGAGCAGTACTTC. It encodes CASLPHNGAYEQYF.

V and J are TRBV13 and TRBJ2-1; D perhaps matches TRBD2 (6 bases). The V end was cut by 3 bases, the J end by 10 bases, with 7 bases between. Germline CDR1 reads PRHDT; CDR2 reads FYEKMQ (reference sequence). CDR3 length: 11 residues. The CDR3 DNA reads TGTGCCAGCAGCTTCGGGGGAGAGCAGTTCTTC. This translates into CASSFGGEQFF. Full variable domain (outside the CDR3, taken from reference TRBV13 and TRBJ2-1): AAGVIQSPRHLIKEKRETATLKCYPIPRHDTVYWYQQGPGQDPQFLISFYEKMQSDKGSIPDRFSAQQFSDYHSELNMSSLELGDSALYFCASSFGGEQFFGPGTRLTVL.

The V and J genes are TRBV6-1 and TRBJ1-1; TRBD1 aligns across 8 bases. Germline lookup yields CDR1 MNHNS and CDR2 SASEGT. V gave up 5 bases and J gave up 7 bases; unmatched junction bases: 6. The CDR3 loop spans 13 amino acids. The CDR3 here is CASSSQGAIEAFF. CDR3 nucleotide sequence: TGTGCCAGCAGTAGTCAGGGGGCCATTGAAGCTTTCTTT.

V usage is TRBV5-4 and J usage is TRBJ2-1; 9 nucleotides agree with TRBD1. Trimming at V came to 6 bases and at J to 4 bases, leaving 8 bases not matched to a gene. CDR3 length equals 15 residues. Germline CDR1 and CDR2: SGHNT and YYREEE (reference sequence). In DNA form, the CDR3 reads TGTGCCAGCATCCCCAAGACAGGGGGATACAATGAGCAGTTCTTC. Protein product: CASIPKTGGYNEQFF. The complete variable domain, with remaining parts taken from reference TRBV5-4 and TRBJ2-1, reads ETGVTQSPTHLIKTRGQQVTLRCSSQSGHNTVSWYQQALGQGPQFIFQYYREEENGRGNFPPRFSGLQFPNYSSELNVNALELDDSALYLCASIPKTGGYNEQFFGPGTRLTVL.

The CDR3 nucleotides read TGTGCCAGCAGCTCGCCTGCGGGACTAGCGGGAGTCGTTGATACGCAGTATTTT. Translated, it gives CASSSPAGLAGVVDTQYF. V is TRBV7-8 and J is TRBJ2-3, with 14 bases that match TRBD2. The CDR3 is made up of 18 amino acids. Germline lookup yields CDR1 SGHVS and CDR2 FQNEAQ. J gave up 6 bases and V 4 bases, and 12 bases lay outside the gene matches.

V usage is TRBV7-2 and J usage is TRBJ2-1; 9 nucleotides match TRBD2. V dropped 2 bases and J dropped 8; count of bases not matched to a gene: 4. Germline CDR1 and CDR2: SGHTA and FQGNSA. CDR3 length equals 14 residues. CDR3 sequence reads: CASSLQREVHEQFF. The CDR3 region has the DNA TGTGCCAGCAGCTTACAGCGGGAGGTTCATGAGCAGTTCTTC. Full variable domain (missing parts from reference TRBV7-2 and TRBJ2-1): GAGVSQSPSNKVTEKGKDVELRCDPISGHTALYWYRQSLGQGLEFLIYFQGNSAPDKSGLPSDRFSAERTGGSVSTLTIQRTQQEDSAVYLCASSLQREVHEQFFGPGTRLTVL.

The J gene is TRBJ2-7, the V gene TRBV13; no definite D call. V lost 0 bases and J 2 bases, leaving 8 bases between the germline ends. The CDR3 length is 14 residues. Germline V gene sequence: CDR1 PRHDT, CDR2 FYEKMQ (reference sequence). CDR3 sequence reads: CASSLGSIPYEQYF. The CDR3 coding sequence is TGTGCCAGCAGCTTAGGATCCATTCCCTACGAGCAGTACTTC.

The chain employs TRBV19 and TRBJ2-7; TRBD2 matches 10 bases. Germline assignment: CDR1 LNHDA and CDR2 SQIVND (reference sequence). CDR3 size: 16 residues. V shed 3 bases and J 0 bases; nucleotides not matched to a gene: 5. The CDR3 is CASSILASGGSYEQYF. CDR3 DNA sequence: TGTGCCAGTAGTATTCTGGCTAGCGGGGGCTCCTACGAGCAGTACTTC.

This clone was detected a few times. V gene TRBV2 combines with J gene TRBJ2-3; D is unresolved. Germline CDR1 is SNHLY and CDR2 is FYNNEI. V was trimmed by 7 bases and J by 2 bases, leaving 13 bases between them. This CDR3 contains 14 residues. CDR3 sequence reads: CASTTRSYTDTQYF. The CDR3 DNA sequence: TGTGCCAGCACTACCAGGTCCTACACAGATACGCAGTATTTT.

The chain joins TRBV19 to TRBJ1-2; 7 bases are shared with TRBD1. CDR1 LNHDA and CDR2 SQIVND come from the germline V gene (reference sequence). This CDR3 has 14 residues. V dropped 6 bases and J dropped 0; count of bases not matched to a gene: 4. This chain's CDR3 is CASSQDRTNYGYTF. The CDR3 DNA reads TGTGCCAGTAGCCAGGACAGGACTAACTATGGCTACACCTTC. The full variable domain, with the rest looked up from reference TRBV19 and TRBJ1-2, is DGGITQSPKYLFRKEGQNVTLSCEQNLNHDAMYWYRQDPGQGLRLIYYSQIVNDFQKGDIAEGYSVSREKKESFPLTVTSAQKNPTAFYLCASSQDRTNYGYTFGSGTRLTVV.

This clone was found a few times. The genes are TRBV2 and TRBJ2-1, with unresolved D. V dropped 3 bases and J dropped 7 bases, with 10 bases sitting between them. The CDR3 spans 13 residues. Germline loops: CDR1 SNHLY, CDR2 FYNNEI. The CDR3 region is CASSESHFNEQFF. CDR3 DNA sequence: TGTGCCAGCAGTGAGTCACATTTTAATGAGCAGTTCTTC.

The rearrangement joins TRBV5-4 to TRBJ2-3, with D tentatively TRBD1 (9 bases). This CDR3 region has 19 residues. The germline V gene has CDR1 SGHNT and CDR2 YYREEE (reference sequence). Deletions cut 4 bases from V and 11 bases from J, with 35 bases between. This CDR3 reads CASSPQGGTGTRAGVRQYF. Here the CDR3 DNA reads TGTGCCAGCAGCCCACAAGGGGGGACAGGGACTAGGGCCGGGGTTCGGCAGTATTTT.

In this sample, this clone turned up once. The chain has TRBV15 and TRBJ2-2; D uncertain. CDR1 is LNHNV and CDR2 is YYDKDF in the germline V gene (reference sequence). V lost 4 bases and J 0 bases, leaving 9 bases between the germline ends. The length of the CDR3 is 15 residues. For the CDR3, the DNA is TGTGCCACCAGCATTGACTTTACGAACACCGGGGAGCTGTTTTTT. The encoded protein is CATSIDFTNTGELFF.

The chain is built from TRBV14 and TRBJ1-1, with TRBD1 matching 7 bases. Germline V gene sequence: CDR1 SGHDN, CDR2 FVKESK. The junction had 12 bases not matched to a gene; V was cut back by 0 bases and J by 8 bases. This CDR3 is 16 amino acids long. The CDR3 nucleotides are TGTGCCAGCAGCCAAGATCCGACAGGGTTGAGGGTGGAAGCTTTCTTT. The encoded protein is CASSQDPTGLRVEAFF.

A note on this clone: The germline gene is not matched at one end of the junction; a read error may be the cause. The chain recombines TRBV7-7 with TRBJ1-1; D is perhaps TRBD1 (6 bases). CDR3 length: 13 amino acids. The germline V gene encodes CDR1 SSHAT and CDR2 FNYEAQ (reference sequence). CDR3 protein: CASSQGQNTEAFF. Here the CDR3 DNA reads TGTGCTAGCAGCCAGGGACAGAACACTGAAGCTTTCTTT.

The chain employs TRBV7-9 and TRBJ2-3; 8 bases align to TRBD2. The CDR3 extends over 14 amino acids. The trim removed 5 bases at V and 6 bases at J, leaving 7 bases unmatched. The V gene's germline CDR1 is SEHNR and CDR2 FQNEAQ (reference sequence). Written as DNA, the CDR3 is TGTGCCAGCAGCCCACTAGCGGCTAGGGATACGCAGTATTTT. Its protein is CASSPLAARDTQYF.

This chain connects TRBV5-4 to TRBJ2-1, with 9 bases that match TRBD1. The CDR3 spans 14 residues. The germline V gene encodes CDR1 SGHNT and CDR2 YYREEE (reference sequence). Trimming cost V 3 bases and J 7 bases; bases outside gene matches: 5. The chain's CDR3 is CASSSGTGRNEQFF. The CDR3 bases are TGTGCCAGCAGCTCAGGGACAGGGAGGAATGAGCAGTTCTTC.